A single sample gave rise to the 4 T cell receptor beta chains below, sequenced in a study of control samples from healthy donors and cancer patients. Profiled with immunoSEQ multiplex PCR; TCRdb holds only in-frame clones, not every one. The data contain roughly 120,000 clones, 87% of them singletons. Material for sequencing was blood. Receptors originate from a man younger than 45 in good health.

The count of this clone is one. The CDR3 spells CASSLGLAGFTDTQYF. Here the CDR3 DNA reads TGTGCCAGCAGCTTGGGACTAGCGGGATTCACAGATACGCAGTATTTT. The chain uses TRBV5-8 and TRBJ2-3; 11 bases are shared with TRBD2. With V trimmed by 0 bases and J by 2 bases, 2 bases remained unmatched. The CDR3 is made up of 16 amino acids. The germline gives CDR1 SGHTS, CDR2 YDEGEE.

Only a few counts were recorded for this clone. The chain couples TRBV6-6 to TRBJ1-1; no firm D call. This CDR3 spans 14 amino acids. Germline V gene data show CDR1 as MNHNY and CDR2 as SVGAGI (reference sequence). V lost 9 bases and J lost 7, with 21 bases in between. The chain's CDR3 is CASKIALLDLEAFF. The CDR3 bases are TGTGCCAGTAAAATTGCCCTCCTCGATCTTGAAGCTTTCTTT.

V is TRBV19 and J is TRBJ1-1; the D gene is possibly TRBD1 (6 bases). With 0 bases removed from V and 4 bases from J, the gap between germline ends came to 12 bases. The CDR3 sequence is 15 residues long. The germline CDR1 and CDR2 sequences are LNHDA and SQIVND (reference sequence). The CDR3 region has the DNA TGTGCCAGTAGTATAGATCCAGGGGACGGCACTGAAGCTTTCTTT. It is translated as CASSIDPGDGTEAFF.

This clone showed up just a few times. This chain links TRBV27 with TRBJ1-1; D is unresolved. Deletions cut 4 bases from V and 5 bases from J, with 11 bases between. The CDR3 runs 13 residues. The germline CDR1 and CDR2 sequences are MNHEY and SMNVEV (reference sequence). The CDR3 DNA is TGTGCCAGCAGTTCTAGAATAAGGACTGAAGCTTTCTTT. It encodes CASSSRIRTEAFF.